The following is a T cell receptor (beta chain) sequence with its context. The V gene end was trimmed by 10 bases and the J gene end by 7 bases; junction bases not matched to a gene: 7. Germline V gene data show CDR1 as SGHNT and CDR2 as YYREEE (reference sequence). This CDR3 region has 13 residues. These data are taken from a study of CD8 T cells in Susac syndrome. When the RNA was reverse transcribed, random hexamers were used with an input of roughly 0.5 to 1 ug. MiXCR, run by TCRdb on the immunoSEQ multiplex PCR reads, gives a single entry per CDR3 protein. The sample yields 120,000 to 150,000 distinct CDR3 sequences, around 94% seen once. TCR beta sequencing covered blood CD8+ and CD4+ T cells. Controls were healthy donors (matched for age and sex).

This receptor was obtained from a human donor in good health. This chain connects TRBV5-4 to TRBJ2-1, with 11 nucleotides matching TRBD2. Sequenced: CD4+ T cells from PBMCs. CDR3 nucleotide sequence: TGTGCCCACGGGCTAGCGGGAGGAAATGAGCAGTTCTTC. Amino acid sequence: CAHGLAGGNEQFF.